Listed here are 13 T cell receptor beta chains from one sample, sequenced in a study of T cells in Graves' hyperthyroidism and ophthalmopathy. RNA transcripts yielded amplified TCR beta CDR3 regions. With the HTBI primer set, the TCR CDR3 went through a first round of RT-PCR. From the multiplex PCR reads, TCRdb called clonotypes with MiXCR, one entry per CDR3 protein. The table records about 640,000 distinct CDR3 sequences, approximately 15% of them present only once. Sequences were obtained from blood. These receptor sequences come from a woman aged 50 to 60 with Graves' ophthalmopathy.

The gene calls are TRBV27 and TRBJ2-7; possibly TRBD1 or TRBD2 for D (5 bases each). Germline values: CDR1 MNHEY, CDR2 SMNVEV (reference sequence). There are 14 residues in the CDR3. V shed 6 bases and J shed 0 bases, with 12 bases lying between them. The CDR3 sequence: CASRGRWNSYEQYF. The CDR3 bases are TGTGCCAGCAGGGGACGGTGGAACTCCTACGAGCAGTACTTC.

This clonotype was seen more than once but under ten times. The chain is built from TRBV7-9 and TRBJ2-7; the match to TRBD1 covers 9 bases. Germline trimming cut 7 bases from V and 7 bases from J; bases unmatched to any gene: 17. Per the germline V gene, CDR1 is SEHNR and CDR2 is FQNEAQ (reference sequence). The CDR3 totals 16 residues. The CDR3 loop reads CASTPSTGGLPREQYF. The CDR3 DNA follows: TGTGCCAGCACCCCTTCAACAGGGGGCCTCCCTCGGGAGCAGTACTTC.

CDR3 in DNA: TGTGCCAGCGAGGGGGAGAACACCGGGGAGCTGTTTTTT. Its translation: CASEGENTGELFF. The V and J genes are TRBV3-1 and TRBJ2-2, with D perhaps matching TRBD1 (6 bases). The CDR3 has 13 residues. Trimming removed 8 bases at V and 1 base at J, with 8 bases between. Looked up from germline, CDR1 is LGHDT and CDR2 is YNNKEL (reference sequence).

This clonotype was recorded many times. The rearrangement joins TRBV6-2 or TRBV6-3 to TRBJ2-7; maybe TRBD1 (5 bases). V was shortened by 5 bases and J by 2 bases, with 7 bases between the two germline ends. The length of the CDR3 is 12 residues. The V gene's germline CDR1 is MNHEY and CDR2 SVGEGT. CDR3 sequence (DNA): TGTGCCAGCAGTGACAGAACCTACGAGCAGTACTTC. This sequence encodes CASSDRTYEQYF.

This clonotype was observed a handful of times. This chain's CDR3 is CASSPRGDVYTEAFF. The CDR3 DNA sequence: TGTGCCAGCAGCCCGAGGGGGGATGTGTACACTGAAGCTTTCTTT. This chain joins TRBV9 and TRBJ1-1; tentative D call: TRBD1 (6 bases). V was cut by 4 bases and J by 3 bases, with 16 bases left in between. The CDR3 covers 15 residues. CDR1 SGDLS and CDR2 YYNGEE come from the germline V gene.

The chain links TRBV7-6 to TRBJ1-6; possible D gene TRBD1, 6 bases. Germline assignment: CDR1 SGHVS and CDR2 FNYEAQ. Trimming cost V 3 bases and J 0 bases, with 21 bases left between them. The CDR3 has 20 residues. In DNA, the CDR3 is TGTGCCAGCAGCTTTCGAATCGGCGGGACATCGAGCTCCTATAATTCACCCCTCCACTTT. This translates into CASSFRIGGTSSSYNSPLHF.

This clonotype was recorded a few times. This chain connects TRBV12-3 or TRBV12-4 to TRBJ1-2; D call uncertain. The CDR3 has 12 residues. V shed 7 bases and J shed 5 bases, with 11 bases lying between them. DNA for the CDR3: TGTGCCAGCACCATAGGAGGGTATGGCTACACCTTC. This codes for CASTIGGYGYTF.

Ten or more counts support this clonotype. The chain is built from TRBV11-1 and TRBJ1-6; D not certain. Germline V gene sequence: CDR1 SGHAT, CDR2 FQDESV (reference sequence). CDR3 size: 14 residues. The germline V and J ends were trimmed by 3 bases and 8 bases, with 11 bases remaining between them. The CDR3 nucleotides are TGTGCCAGCAGCTTGCTTGCGGATTATTCACCCCTCCACTTT. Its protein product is CASSLLADYSPLHF.

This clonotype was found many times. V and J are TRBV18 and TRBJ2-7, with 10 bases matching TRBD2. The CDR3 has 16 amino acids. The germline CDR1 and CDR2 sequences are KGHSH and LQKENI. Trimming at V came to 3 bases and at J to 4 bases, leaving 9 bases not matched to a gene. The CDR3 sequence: CASSPGLAGARYEQYF. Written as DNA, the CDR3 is TGTGCCAGCTCACCGGGGCTAGCGGGGGCCCGATACGAGCAGTACTTC.

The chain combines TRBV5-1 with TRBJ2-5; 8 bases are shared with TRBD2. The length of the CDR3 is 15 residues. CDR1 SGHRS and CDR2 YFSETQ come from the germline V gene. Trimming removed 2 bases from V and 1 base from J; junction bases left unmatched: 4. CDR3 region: CASSFISGVQETQYF. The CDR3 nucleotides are TGCGCCAGCAGCTTTATTAGCGGGGTCCAAGAGACCCAGTACTTC.

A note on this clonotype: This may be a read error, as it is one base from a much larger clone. CDR3 in DNA: TGTGCCAGCAGCTCCTCCGGGACTGGCTGCGAGCAGTACTTC. This translates into CASSSSGTGCEQYF. V gene TRBV7-3 combines with J gene TRBJ2-7; possible D gene TRBD2, 6 bases. CDR3 length: 14 amino acids. The germline V gene encodes CDR1 SGHTA and CDR2 FQGTGA. V was pared by 4 bases and J by 6 bases, with 16 bases between.

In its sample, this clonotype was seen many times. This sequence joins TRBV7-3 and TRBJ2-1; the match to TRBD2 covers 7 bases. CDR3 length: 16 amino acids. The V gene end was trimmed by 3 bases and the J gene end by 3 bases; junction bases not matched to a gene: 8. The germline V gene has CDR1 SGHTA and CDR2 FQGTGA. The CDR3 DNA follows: TGTGCCAGCAGCTTGCGTGGGGGGGGGGTCTACAATGAGCAGTTCTTC. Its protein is CASSLRGGGVYNEQFF.

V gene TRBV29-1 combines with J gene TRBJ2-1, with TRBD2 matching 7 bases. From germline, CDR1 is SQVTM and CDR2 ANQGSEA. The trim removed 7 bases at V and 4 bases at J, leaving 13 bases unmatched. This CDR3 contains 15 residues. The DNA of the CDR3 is TGCAGCGCATCTGGATCTAGCGGACATTACAATGAGCAGTTCTTC. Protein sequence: CSASGSSGHYNEQFF.